Below, 15 T cell receptor beta chains from the same sample are listed, as sequenced in a study of T-cell reconstitution after alpha-beta-depleted transplantation in children. Preparing the TCRbeta library involved the use of unique molecular identifiers. TCRdb itself ran the PCR reads through MiXCR, one entry per CDR3 protein. The sample lists around 580,000 distinct CDR3 sequences, about 21% occurring once. Sequenced here: PBMCs, mostly from graft donor cells, sampled 360 days after TCRalphabeta/CD19-depleted stem cell transplant. All receptors come from a boy in the first two years of life who had a stem cell transplant for acute myeloid leukemia, so the T cells may come from the graft donor.

This clonotype was recorded a few times. The rearrangement uses TRBV4-1 and TRBJ2-1, with TRBD2 matching over 7 bases. J lost 4 bases, V lost 0 bases, and 9 bases had no gene match. The CDR3 sequence is 17 residues long. Germline lookup yields CDR1 MGHRA and CDR2 YSYEKL. The CDR3 is CASSQDSGGGPYNEQFF. In DNA form, the CDR3 reads TGCGCCAGCAGCCAAGATTCTGGCGGGGGTCCATACAATGAGCAGTTCTTC.

The chain links TRBV10-3 to TRBJ1-2; 10 bases match TRBD1. Germline V CDR1 and CDR2: ENHRY, SYGVKD. This CDR3 spans 16 amino acids. V lost 7 bases and J lost 4; bases outside the gene matches: 12. The DNA of the CDR3 is TGTGCCATCAAGGGGACCAGGGACAGGGGAGGCTATGGCTACACCTTC. Protein product: CAIKGTRDRGGYGYTF.

The chain combines TRBV7-9 with TRBJ1-2, with D unresolved. The germline V gene encodes CDR1 SEHNR and CDR2 FQNEAQ (reference sequence). The V end was cut by 1 base, the J end by 5 bases, with 8 bases between. The CDR3 spans 13 residues. DNA of the CDR3: TGTGCCAGCAGCTTAGGTTCTGATTATGGCTACACCTTC. Amino acid sequence: CASSLGSDYGYTF.

The V and J genes are TRBV29-1 and TRBJ2-7; D is ambiguous. The V gene's germline CDR1 is SQVTM and CDR2 ANQGSEA. Trimming shortened V by 4 bases and J by 0 bases, and 10 bases separated the two germline ends. The CDR3 is 13 amino acids. CDR3 nucleotides: TGCAGCGTTGCGGGCCAGAGCTCCTACGAGCAGTACTTC. Residues: CSVAGQSSYEQYF.

The chain is built from TRBV2 and TRBJ2-3, with D maybe TRBD2 (6 bases). V was pared by 1 base and J by 3 bases, with 14 bases between. CDR1 and CDR2 (germline): SNHLY, FYNNEI. This CDR3 region has 16 residues. CDR3 sequence: CASSEEGAGFTDTQYF. Written as DNA, the CDR3 is TGTGCCAGCAGTGAAGAGGGCGCGGGGTTTACAGATACGCAGTATTTT.

The CDR3 loop is CSAAPGLANLVSQYF. The CDR3, as DNA: TGCAGTGCTGCACCGGGACTAGCGAACCTGGTGTCGCAGTATTTT. The V gene is TRBV20-1, the J gene TRBJ2-3; 10 bases map to TRBD2. This CDR3 comprises 15 residues. Germline V gene data show CDR1 as DFQATT and CDR2 as SNEGSKA (reference sequence). Unmatched junction bases numbered 15, after V lost 5 bases and J lost 10 bases.

This clonotype was found a few times. The V and J genes are TRBV5-5 and TRBJ2-1; D possibly corresponds to TRBD1 (6 bases). Trimming cost V 4 bases and J 9 bases, with 14 bases left between them. Germline V gene sequence: CDR1 SGHKS, CDR2 YYEKEE (reference sequence). The CDR3 runs 13 residues. CDR3 amino acids: CASSPQGYGEQFF. CDR3 coding DNA: TGTGCCAGCAGCCCGCAGGGGTATGGTGAGCAGTTCTTC.

This sequence joins TRBV28 and TRBJ1-6, with TRBD1 matching over 8 bases. The J segment lost 8 bases and the V segment lost 5 bases, leaving 11 bases of the junction unmatched. The germline V gene encodes CDR1 MDHEN and CDR2 SYDVKM. The CDR3 sequence is 16 residues long. The DNA of the CDR3 is TGTGCCAGCAGTATGACCGGACAGGGCGAGCATTCACCCCTCCACTTT. As protein: CASSMTGQGEHSPLHF. Full variable domain (rest looked up from reference TRBV28 and TRBJ1-6): DVKVTQSSRYLVKRTGEKVFLECVQDMDHENMFWYRQDPGLGLRLIYFSYDVKMKEKGDIPEGYSVSREKKERFSLILESASTNQTSMYLCASSMTGQGEHSPLHFGNGTRLTVT.

This clonotype has only a few counts. The V and J genes are TRBV12-3 or TRBV12-4 and TRBJ1-2; possibly TRBD1 for D (5 bases). The V gene lost 5 bases and the J gene lost 6 bases, with 19 bases spanning the gap. There are 15 residues in the CDR3. The CDR3 is CASSRTPGTDHGYTF. The CDR3 DNA sequence: TGTGCCAGCAGTCGAACACCCGGGACGGACCATGGCTACACCTTC.

The chain has TRBV4-1 and TRBJ2-7, with D uncertain. The CDR3 spans 15 residues. Germline-derived CDR1 and CDR2 are MGHRA and YSYEKL. The V end was cut by 4 bases, the J end by 6 bases, with 19 bases between. The CDR3 DNA follows: TGCGCCAGCAGCCCAGAGTGGAGAATCCCCCTCGAGCAGTACTTC. Translation gives CASSPEWRIPLEQYF.

The rearrangement uses TRBV29-1 and TRBJ2-5; a weak D match, TRBD2 (7 bases). Trimming shortened V by 7 bases and J by 1 base, and 16 bases separated the two germline ends. Germline CDR1 SQVTM, CDR2 ANQGSEA. CDR3 length: 14 amino acids. The chain's CDR3 is CSGVGRGAQETQYF. The DNA of the CDR3 is TGCAGCGGCGTTGGTCGGGGGGCCCAAGAGACCCAGTACTTC.

This clonotype has at least ten counts. Here the CDR3 DNA reads TGTGCCACCAGTCAGGGTCCTGGGGAGCTGTTTTTT. It yields the protein CATSQGPGELFF. The chain links TRBV24-1 to TRBJ2-2, with a possible D match to TRBD1 (5 bases). Germline V gene lookup returns CDR1 KGHDR and CDR2 SFDVKD. This CDR3 has 12 residues. Trimming removed 6 bases from V and 8 bases from J, with 9 bases in between.

This clonotype appeared a few times. V is TRBV28 and J is TRBJ1-2; D perhaps matches TRBD1 (5 bases). This CDR3 region has 13 residues. CDR1 and CDR2 from the germline V gene are MDHEN and SYDVKM. Trimming pared 7 bases from V and 7 bases from J, leaving 16 bases between. The CDR3 coding sequence is TGTGCCAGCACCCTCCTGGGGCCCGTTGGCTACACCTTC. This encodes CASTLLGPVGYTF.

This clonotype was detected many times. The gene calls are TRBV15 and TRBJ1-5; a weak D match, TRBD1 (5 bases). Germline CDR1 and CDR2: LNHNV and YYDKDF (reference sequence). The CDR3 sequence is 14 residues long. The V end was cut by 8 bases, the J end by 3 bases, with 14 bases between. The CDR3, as DNA: TGTGCCACCGGGAAGGACACCTTCAATCAGCCCCAGCATTTT. Residues: CATGKDTFNQPQHF.

This sequence joins TRBV6-5 and TRBJ2-7; 9 bases match TRBD1. Germline V lookup: CDR1 MNHEY, CDR2 SVGAGI. The CDR3 consists of 12 residues. The trim removed 10 bases at V and 3 bases at J, leaving 4 bases unmatched. The CDR3 bases are TGTGCCACCCGGGACAGGGACTACGAGCAGTACGTC. This encodes CATRDRDYEQYV.